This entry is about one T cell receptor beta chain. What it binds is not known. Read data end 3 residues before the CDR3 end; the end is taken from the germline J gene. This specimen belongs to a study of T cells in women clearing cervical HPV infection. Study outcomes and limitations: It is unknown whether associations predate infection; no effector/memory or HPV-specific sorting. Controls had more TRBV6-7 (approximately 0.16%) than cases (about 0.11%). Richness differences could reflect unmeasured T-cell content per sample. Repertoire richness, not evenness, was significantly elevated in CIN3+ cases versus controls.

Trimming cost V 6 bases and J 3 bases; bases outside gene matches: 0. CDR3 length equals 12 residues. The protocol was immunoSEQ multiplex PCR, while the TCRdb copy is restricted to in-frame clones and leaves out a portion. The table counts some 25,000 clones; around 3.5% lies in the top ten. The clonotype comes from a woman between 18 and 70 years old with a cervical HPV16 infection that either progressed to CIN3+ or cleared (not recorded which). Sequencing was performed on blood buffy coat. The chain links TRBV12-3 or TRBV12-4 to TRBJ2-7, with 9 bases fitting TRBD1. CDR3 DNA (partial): TGTGCCAGCAGGACAGGGGGCTACGAG. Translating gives CASRTGGYE. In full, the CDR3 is CASRTGGYEQYF.